This TCR beta chain is drawn from a study of response to subunit inactivated influenza vaccine. Study results and limitations: The authors suggested that every seasonal influenza vaccination recruits few new T cells.

About this clonotype: Its antigen is undetermined.

TCRdb re-derived calls from the RT-PCR reads in MiXCR, one entry per CDR3 protein. The sample lists approximately 520,000 distinct CDR3 sequences, 25% seen once, with 1.5% to 2% in the top ten. The receptor comes from a man aged 45-60 years who received an inactivated influenza vaccine. This specimen was CD4+ T cells sorted from PBMCs, taken roughly 5 days after vaccination.

The CDR3: CASSLRGSGTDTQYF. The CDR3 nucleotides are TGTGCCAGCAGCTTAAGGGGGTCTGGCACAGATACGCAGTATTTT. V usage is TRBV7-2 and J usage is TRBJ2-3, with a possible D match to TRBD1 (6 bases). The CDR3 totals 15 residues. Per the germline V gene, CDR1 is SGHTA and CDR2 is FQGNSA. Trimming cost V 2 bases and J 1 base, with 10 bases left between them.